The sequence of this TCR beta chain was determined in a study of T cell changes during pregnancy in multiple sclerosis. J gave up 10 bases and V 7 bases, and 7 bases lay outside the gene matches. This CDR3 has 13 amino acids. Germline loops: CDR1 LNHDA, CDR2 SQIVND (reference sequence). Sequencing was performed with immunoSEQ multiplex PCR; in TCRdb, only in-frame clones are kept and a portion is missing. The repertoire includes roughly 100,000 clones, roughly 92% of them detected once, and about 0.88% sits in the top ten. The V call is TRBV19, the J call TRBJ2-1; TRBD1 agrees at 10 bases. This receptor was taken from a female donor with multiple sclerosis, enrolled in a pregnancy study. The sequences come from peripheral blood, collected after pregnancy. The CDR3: CASTGTGAFEQFF. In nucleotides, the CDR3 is TGTGCCAGTACAGGGACAGGGGCTTTCGAGCAGTTCTTC.